The TCR beta chain described here comes from a study of beta chain features in type 1 diabetes (dated by TCRdb to 2017 to 2018). Turning to the overall study: Patients and healthy donors did not differ in mean age, gender distribution, total cell number or subset yield. A total of approximately 99,000,000 sorted cells were examined across all samples, and RNA yield correlated strongly with the number of cells per subset. Naive and central memory subsets were obtained from all 28 donors, but regulatory and stem cell-like memory subsets were isolated from only 8 patients and about 8 healthy donors. The study compared the TCRB repertoires of sorted circulating CD4+ T cell subsets in recently diagnosed type 1 diabetes patients with those in matched healthy donors. Overall study outcomes, separate from this receptor: Because cDNA was sequenced instead of genomic DNA, activated cells with high expression could be over-represented, although the groups did not differ in activation or CD3 levels. In all four CD4+ subsets, TCRB CDR3 length was moderately but significantly shorter in type 1 diabetes patients. Fewer insertions and more nucleotide deletions at VDJ recombination sites were observed in patients with type 1 diabetes, implying thymic rearrangement abnormalities. The naive, central memory and regulatory TCRB repertoires appeared to resemble one another more closely among patients than among healthy donors. HLA sub-analyses involved small numbers of individuals, so any influence of HLA type on TCRB rearrangement remained unresolved. Shorter templates might have been favored by PCR, but patient and control samples were amplified and corrected together, so both groups would have been affected equally by any skew.

From each donor, a single peripheral blood sample of about 100 mL on average was drawn into heparinised tubes. Using a panel that included CD45RO, CCR7, CD25, CD127, CD95 and CD27, naive, central memory, regulatory and stem cell-like memory CD4+ T cells were sorted on a BD FACSAria II. All sorted populations exceeded 98% purity. PBMCs were isolated right away by Lymphoprep density gradient centrifugation and were stained directly, without culture. So that batch effects would be minimized, each experiment stained and sorted samples in pairs, pairing one healthy donor with one patient. This clone has only a few counts. Its cognate antigen has yet to be identified. It has no much larger one-base neighbor in the sample; base qualities were not kept. V is clipped by 2 bases and J by 6 bases, and the sequence between their germline boundaries is 7 bases long. CDR1 and CDR2 were assigned from the germline V gene (reference sequence) as PRHDT and FYEKMQ. The CDR3 spans 12 residues, from the cysteine through the phenylalanine. Only the CDR3 DNA is retained, 36 bases long and in frame from the first base.

The entire isolated RNA was reverse transcribed using the High Capacity cDNA Reverse Transcription Kit, and thus expressed TCRB transcripts were sequenced. Naive, central memory and regulatory T cell samples underwent deep immunoSEQ sequencing, averaging about 3.3 million total reads per sample. Sorted cells were lysed in RLT buffer and RNA was extracted with DNase-treated RNeasy Micro or Mini kits, depending on cell number. Each cell subset was processed on its own to prevent cross-contamination, while patient and healthy donor samples were processed together. The immunoSEQ multiplex PCR was used to amplify TCRB sequences from cDNA, generating 87-bp fragments that spanned the CDR3 region. The amplicons were sequenced using the Illumina HiSeq platform. In the paper's pipeline: PCR bias was computationally corrected using synthetic template baselines, reads within Hamming distance 2 were collapsed, and singletons that could not be merged were discarded. Reads were aligned to IMGT to assign V, D and J genes, CDR3 length, and insertions or deletions at six rearrangement sites. Within each subset, clonotype counts were normalized to sorted cell number, and only after that were true diversity and Gini coefficients computed with the tcR R package. Repertoire sharing was quantified using the overlap coefficient calculated on TCRB nucleotide sequences. Out-of-frame TCRB sequences from naive cells were analyzed to stand in for the pre-selection repertoire. TCRdb holds this immuneACCESS table with in-frame rearrangements only. Some clones are missing; in checked studies, unresolved V genes explain under half, and the rest has no known cause. V and J calls and clone size come straight from that table; D and trimming were deduced from the DNA. The sample contains about 400,000 clones, around an eighth of them found a single time. Jointly, the top ten make up 0.008% to 0.011% of the sample.

The chain employs TRBV13 and TRBJ1-1; tentative D gene TRBD1, with 6 bases matching. This receptor was identified in a woman under 30 with type 1 diabetes. The sequenced material came from naive CD4+ T cells from blood. The cell subset or site label here, explained by the study, means: true naive CD4+ T cells. The CDR3 protein is CASSLRQAEAFF. The base sequence is TGTGCCAGCAGCTTACGACAGGCTGAAGCTTTCTTT. The full variable domain, with segments outside the CDR3 supplied by the reference TRBV13 and TRBJ1-1 proteins, appears as AAGVIQSPRHLIKEKRETATLKCYPIPRHDTVYWYQQGPGQDPQFLISFYEKMQSDKGSIPDRFSAQQFSDYHSELNMSSLELGDSALYFCASSLRQAEAFFGQGTRLTVV.